The 10 T cell receptor beta chains below were found in one sample sequenced in a study of vaccination effects on CD4 cells after COVID-19. Isolating CD4+ T cells followed around nine days of culture. Participants were vaccinated with two doses of either the BNT162b2 or mRNA-1273 vaccine. Data came from immunoSEQ multiplex PCR; TCRdb stores just in-frame clones and leaves some out. The sample gives some 69,000 clones, 73% of which show up once; about 2% is in the top ten. These receptors' antigens are unknown. Sequences were derived from CD4+ T cells from PBMCs cultured without peptide, sampled after COVID-19 vaccination. These TCRs come from a human donor who received a COVID-19 vaccine.

A few counts support this clone. The chain links TRBV9 to TRBJ2-2; D call uncertain. V shed 2 bases and J shed 4 bases, with 3 bases lying between them. The CDR3 runs 12 residues. Germline V gives CDR1 SGDLS, CDR2 YYNGEE. CDR3 residues: CASSVFTGELFF. In DNA, the CDR3 is TGTGCCAGCAGCGTCTTCACCGGGGAGCTGTTTTTT. Full variable domain (outside the CDR3, taken from reference TRBV9 and TRBJ2-2): DSGVTQTPKHLITATGQRVTLRCSPRSGDLSVYWYQQSLDQGLQFLIQYYNGEERAKGNILERFSAQQFPDLHSELNLSSLELGDSALYFCASSVFTGELFFGEGSRLTVL.

The chain links TRBV2 to TRBJ1-4, with D unclear. V lost 3 bases to trimming and J lost 5 bases, with 13 bases between them. Germline values: CDR1 SNHLY, CDR2 FYNNEI. CDR3 size: 15 residues. In DNA form, the CDR3 reads TGTGCCAGCAGTGAGGTGACGGATTTAAATGAAAAACTGTTTTTT. It translates to CASSEVTDLNEKLFF. Full variable domain (rest looked up from reference TRBV2 and TRBJ1-4): EPEVTQTPSHQVTQMGQEVILRCVPISNHLYFYWYRQILGQKVEFLVSFYNNEISEKSEIFDDQFSVERPDGSNFTLKIRSTKLEDSAMYFCASSEVTDLNEKLFFGSGTQLSVL.

This chain connects TRBV20-1 to TRBJ2-5, with D unresolved. Germline V gene data show CDR1 as DFQATT and CDR2 as SNEGSKA (reference sequence). The CDR3 spans 11 residues. The germline V and J ends were trimmed by 6 bases and 4 bases, with 9 bases remaining between them. CDR3 region: CSAGGLETQYF. The CDR3 DNA reads as TGCAGTGCAGGTGGATTAGAGACCCAGTACTTC.

The rearrangement links TRBV9 to TRBJ2-1; 7 positions match TRBD2. The CDR3 loop spans 15 amino acids. Germline loops: CDR1 SGDLS, CDR2 YYNGEE. Trimming at V came to 4 bases and at J to 7 bases, leaving 11 bases not matched to a gene. The CDR3 protein is CASSPGLVGENEQFF. CDR3 coding DNA: TGTGCCAGCAGCCCAGGACTAGTTGGTGAGAATGAGCAGTTCTTC.

V and J are TRBV9 and TRBJ2-3; no clear D. Germline CDR1 reads SGDLS; CDR2 reads YYNGEE. CDR3 length: 15 residues. V was cut by 0 bases and J by 2 bases, with 10 bases left in between. CDR3 nucleotides: TGTGCCAGCAGCGTAGACGCAGCCAACACAGATACGCAGTATTTT. Its protein is CASSVDAANTDTQYF.

The chain uses TRBV6-1 and TRBJ1-2; 9 bases align to TRBD1. Germline values: CDR1 MNHNS, CDR2 SASEGT. With 3 bases clipped from V and 5 bases from J, the junction kept 4 bases outside the gene matches. This CDR3 has 14 residues. The CDR3 region is CASSEPGTGYGYTF. The CDR3 DNA sequence: TGTGCCAGCAGTGAGCCCGGGACAGGGTATGGCTACACCTTC.

The chain combines TRBV5-1 with TRBJ1-4; no clear D gene. Trimming took 5 bases from V and 6 from J, leaving 14 bases between them. Germline CDR1 SGHRS, CDR2 YFSETQ. The CDR3 covers 14 residues. The CDR3 region is CASSPGNPDEKLFF. The CDR3 coding sequence is TGCGCCAGCAGTCCCGGGAACCCAGATGAAAAACTGTTTTTT.

The J gene is TRBJ1-1, the V gene TRBV7-2; D gene uncertain. Germline CDR1 is SGHTA and CDR2 is FQGNSA. Trimming left V 5 bases short and J 6 bases short, with 16 bases between. The CDR3 consists of 14 residues. The CDR3 sequence is CASSLGMGRAEAFF. The CDR3 DNA follows: TGTGCCAGCAGCCTTGGCATGGGCCGGGCTGAAGCTTTCTTT. Using reference TRBV7-2 and TRBJ1-1 for the parts outside the CDR3, the full variable domain is GAGVSQSPSNKVTEKGKDVELRCDPISGHTALYWYRQSLGQGLEFLIYFQGNSAPDKSGLPSDRFSAERTGGSVSTLTIQRTQQEDSAVYLCASSLGMGRAEAFFGQGTRLTVV.

V and J are TRBV9 and TRBJ2-2; TRBD1 might be the D (6 bases). The V end lost 1 base, the J end lost 7 bases, and 11 bases lay between the germline ends. The CDR3 extends over 14 amino acids. CDR1 and CDR2 (germline): SGDLS, YYNGEE. CDR3 nucleotide sequence: TGTGCCAGCAGCGTATCAGGGGAAGTCGGGGAGCTGTTTTTT. Amino acid sequence: CASSVSGEVGELFF. Together with reference TRBV9 and TRBJ2-2, the CDR3 gives the full variable domain: DSGVTQTPKHLITATGQRVTLRCSPRSGDLSVYWYQQSLDQGLQFLIQYYNGEERAKGNILERFSAQQFPDLHSELNLSSLELGDSALYFCASSVSGEVGELFFGEGSRLTVL.

This rearrangement joins TRBV29-1 to TRBJ1-4, with a tentative D call TRBD1 (6 bases). The CDR3 loop spans 13 amino acids. Trimming stripped 2 bases from V and 8 bases from J, with 12 bases between. The germline V gene encodes CDR1 SQVTM and CDR2 ANQGSEA. In DNA form, the CDR3 reads TGCAGCGTTGAAACAGGGCCGGGGGAAAAACTGTTTTTT. It encodes CSVETGPGEKLFF.